The 5 T cell receptor beta chains reported below all come from one sample, sequenced in a study of molecular identifiers for immune sequencing clone quantification. TCRdb re-called the PCR reads with MiXCR, one entry per CDR3 protein. The data contain 460,000 or so distinct CDR3 sequences, under 30% of them singletons. The sample comprised naive CD8+ T cells from blood, with Jurkat cell RNA spiked in. Indicated subset: FACS-sorted CD8+CD4-CCR7+CD45RA+ naive T cells. The receptors originated from a human donor in good health. Some libraries in this study had Jurkat cell RNA spiked in.

V and J are TRBV9 and TRBJ1-1; 8 bases line up with TRBD1. CDR3 length equals 15 residues. V was clipped by 0 bases and J by 4 bases; unmatched bases: 5. Germline V CDR1 and CDR2: SGDLS, YYNGEE. The CDR3, as DNA: TGTGCCAGCAGCGTAGCAGGGACAGGTAGCACTGAAGCTTTCTTT. It codes for CASSVAGTGSTEAFF. The variable domain in full, completed from reference TRBV9 and TRBJ1-1, reads DSGVTQTPKHLITATGQRVTLRCSPRSGDLSVYWYQQSLDQGLQFLIQYYNGEERAKGNILERFSAQQFPDLHSELNLSSLELGDSALYFCASSVAGTGSTEAFFGQGTRLTVV.

The chain links TRBV5-1 to TRBJ2-1, with 8 bases that match TRBD2. This CDR3 spans 18 amino acids. Germline V gene data show CDR1 as SGHRS and CDR2 as YFSETQ. J gave up 5 bases and V 3 bases, and 16 bases lay outside the gene matches. The DNA of the CDR3 is TGCGCCAGCAGCTCCTTCGGTAGCGGGGTACTTGGTAACAATGAGCAGTTCTTC. Translating gives CASSSFGSGVLGNNEQFF.

This clonotype was counted many times. The chain links TRBV15 to TRBJ1-5; D call uncertain. Germline CDR1 is LNHNV and CDR2 is YYDKDF (reference sequence). CDR3 length: 16 amino acids. Trimming took 5 bases from V and 0 from J, leaving 14 bases between them. CDR3 nucleotides: TGTGCCACCAGCGGCTCCCTGGGCAGTAGCAATCAGCCCCAGCATTTT. Translation gives CATSGSLGSSNQPQHF.

The V call is TRBV11-2, the J call TRBJ2-1; 9 positions match TRBD2. J gave up 4 bases and V 1 base, and 5 bases lay outside the gene matches. The CDR3 contains 16 residues. Germline values: CDR1 SGHAT, CDR2 FQNNGV. CDR3 in amino acids: CASSLGLAGLYNEQFF. CDR3 DNA: TGTGCCAGCAGCTTAGGGCTAGCGGGGCTTTACAATGAGCAGTTCTTC.

V and J are TRBV30 and TRBJ2-5; D is perhaps TRBD1 or TRBD2 (7 bases each). The CDR3 sequence is 13 residues long. Trimming pared 5 bases from V and 4 bases from J, leaving 14 bases between. The germline CDR1 and CDR2 sequences are GTSNPN and SVGIG (reference sequence). This CDR3 is CAWGGGGRETQYF. The DNA for the CDR3 is TGTGCCTGGGGGGGAGGGGGCAGAGAGACCCAGTACTTC.